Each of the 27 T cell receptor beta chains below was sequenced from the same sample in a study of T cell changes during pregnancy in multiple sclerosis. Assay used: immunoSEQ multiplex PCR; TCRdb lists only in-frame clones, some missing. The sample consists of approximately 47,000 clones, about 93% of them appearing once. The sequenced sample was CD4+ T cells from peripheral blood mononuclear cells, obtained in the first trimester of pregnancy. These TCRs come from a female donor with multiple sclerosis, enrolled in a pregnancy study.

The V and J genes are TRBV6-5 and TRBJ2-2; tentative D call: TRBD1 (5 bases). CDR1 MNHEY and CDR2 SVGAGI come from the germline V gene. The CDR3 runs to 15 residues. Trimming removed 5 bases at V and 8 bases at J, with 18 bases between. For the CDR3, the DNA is TGTGCCAGCAGTCTTTGGGGCGGCCGCGAAGGGGAGCTGTTTTTT. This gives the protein CASSLWGGREGELFF.

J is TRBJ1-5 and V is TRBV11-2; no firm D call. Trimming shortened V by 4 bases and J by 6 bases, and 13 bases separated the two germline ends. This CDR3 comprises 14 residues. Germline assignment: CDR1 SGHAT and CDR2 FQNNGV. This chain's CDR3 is CASSSLLSGQPQHF. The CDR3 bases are TGTGCCAGCAGCTCCCTACTAAGTGGTCAGCCCCAGCATTTT.

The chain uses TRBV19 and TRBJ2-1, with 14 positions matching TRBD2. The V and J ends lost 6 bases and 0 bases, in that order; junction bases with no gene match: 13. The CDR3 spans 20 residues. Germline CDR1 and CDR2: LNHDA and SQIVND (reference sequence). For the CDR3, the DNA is TGTGCCAGTAGCGAATTCGGGACTAGCGGGGGCCTCATCTCCTACAATGAGCAGTTCTTC. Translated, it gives CASSEFGTSGGLISYNEQFF.

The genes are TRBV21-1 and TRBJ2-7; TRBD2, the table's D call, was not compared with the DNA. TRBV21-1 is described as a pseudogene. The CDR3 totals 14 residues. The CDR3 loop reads CAKEGSPISYEQYF. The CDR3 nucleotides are TGTGCCAAAGAGGGCTCACCAATATCCTACGAGCAGTACTTC.

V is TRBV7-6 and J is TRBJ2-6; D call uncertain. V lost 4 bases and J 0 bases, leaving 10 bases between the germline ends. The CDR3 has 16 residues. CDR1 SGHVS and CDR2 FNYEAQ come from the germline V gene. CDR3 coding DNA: TGTGCCAGCAGCTCAAACCAGATCTCTGGGGCCAACGTCCTGACTTTC. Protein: CASSSNQISGANVLTF. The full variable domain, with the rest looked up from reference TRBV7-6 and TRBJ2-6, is GAGVSQSPRYKVTKRGQDVALRCDPISGHVSLYWYRQALGQGPEFLTYFNYEAQQDKSGLPNDRFSAERPEGSISTLTIQRTEQRDSAMYRCASSSNQISGANVLTFGAGSRLTVL.

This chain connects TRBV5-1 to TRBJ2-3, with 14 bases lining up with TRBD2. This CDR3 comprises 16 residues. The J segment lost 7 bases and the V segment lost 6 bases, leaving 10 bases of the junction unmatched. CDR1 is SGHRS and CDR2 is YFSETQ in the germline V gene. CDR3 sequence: CASNPTSGGVSHTQYF. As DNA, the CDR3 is TGCGCCAGCAATCCGACTAGCGGGGGGGTATCTCATACGCAGTATTTT.

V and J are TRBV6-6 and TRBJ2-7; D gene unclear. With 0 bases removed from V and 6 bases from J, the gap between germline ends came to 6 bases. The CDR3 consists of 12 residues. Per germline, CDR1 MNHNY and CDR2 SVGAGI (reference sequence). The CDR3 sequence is CASSYSRAEQYF. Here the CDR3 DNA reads TGTGCCAGCAGTTACTCGAGAGCCGAGCAGTACTTC.

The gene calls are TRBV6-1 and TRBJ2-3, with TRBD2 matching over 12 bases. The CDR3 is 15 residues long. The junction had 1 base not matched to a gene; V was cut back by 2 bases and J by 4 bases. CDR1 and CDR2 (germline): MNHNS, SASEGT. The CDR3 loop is CASSELAGGPDTQYF. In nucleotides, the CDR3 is TGTGCCAGCAGTGAACTAGCGGGGGGGCCAGATACGCAGTATTTT.

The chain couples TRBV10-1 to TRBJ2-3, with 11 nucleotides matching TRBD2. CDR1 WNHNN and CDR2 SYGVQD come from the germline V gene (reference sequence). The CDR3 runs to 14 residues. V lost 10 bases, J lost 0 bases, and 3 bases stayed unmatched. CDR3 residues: CATGTSGSTDTQYF. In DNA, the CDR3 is TGCGCCACGGGGACTAGCGGAAGCACAGATACGCAGTATTTT.

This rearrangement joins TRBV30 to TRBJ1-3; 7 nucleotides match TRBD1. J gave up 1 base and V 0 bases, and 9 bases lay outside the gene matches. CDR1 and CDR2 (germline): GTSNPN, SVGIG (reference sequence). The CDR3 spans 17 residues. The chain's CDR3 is CAWSVGPTGRSGNTIYF. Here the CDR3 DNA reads TGTGCCTGGAGTGTAGGGCCGACAGGGAGGTCTGGAAACACCATATATTTT.

CDR3 bases: TGCGCCAGCAGCTTTACCGGGACAGGGGGCCTGTATGGCTACACCTTC. The encoded protein is CASSFTGTGGLYGYTF. This chain connects TRBV5-1 to TRBJ1-2, with 12 bases lining up with TRBD1. The germline gives CDR1 SGHRS, CDR2 YFSETQ. CDR3 size: 16 residues. Losses at the gene ends were 2 bases for V and 5 bases for J; bases not matched to a gene: 7.

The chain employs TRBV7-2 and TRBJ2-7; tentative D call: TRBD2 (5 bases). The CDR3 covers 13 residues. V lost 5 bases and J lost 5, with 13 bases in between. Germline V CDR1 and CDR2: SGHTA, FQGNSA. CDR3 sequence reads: CASSQRTVDEQYF. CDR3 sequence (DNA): TGTGCCAGCAGCCAGCGGACGGTGGACGAGCAGTACTTC.

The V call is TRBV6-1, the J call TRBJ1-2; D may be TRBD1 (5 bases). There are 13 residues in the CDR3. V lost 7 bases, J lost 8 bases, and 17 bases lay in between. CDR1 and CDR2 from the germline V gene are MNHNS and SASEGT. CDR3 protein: CASMGEGRNGYTF. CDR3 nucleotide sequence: TGTGCCAGCATGGGGGAAGGGAGGAACGGCTACACCTTC.

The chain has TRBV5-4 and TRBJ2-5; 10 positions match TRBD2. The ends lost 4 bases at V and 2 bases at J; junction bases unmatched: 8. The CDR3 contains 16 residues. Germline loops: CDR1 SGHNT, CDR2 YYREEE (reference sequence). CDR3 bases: TGTGCCAGCAGCGCCCCTCTAGCGGGGGTGCAAGAGACCCAGTACTTC. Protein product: CASSAPLAGVQETQYF.

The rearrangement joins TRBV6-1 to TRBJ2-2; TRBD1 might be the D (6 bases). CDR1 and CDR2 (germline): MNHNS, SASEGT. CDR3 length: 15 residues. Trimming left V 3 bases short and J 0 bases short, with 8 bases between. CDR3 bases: TGTGCCAGCAGTGAGTACAGGGCGAACACCGGGGAGCTGTTTTTT. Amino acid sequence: CASSEYRANTGELFF.

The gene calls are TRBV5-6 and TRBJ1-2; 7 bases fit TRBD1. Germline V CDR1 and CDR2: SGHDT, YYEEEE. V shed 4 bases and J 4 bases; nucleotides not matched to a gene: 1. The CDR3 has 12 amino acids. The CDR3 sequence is CASSRDSYGYTF. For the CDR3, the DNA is TGTGCCAGCAGCCGGGACAGCTATGGCTACACCTTC.

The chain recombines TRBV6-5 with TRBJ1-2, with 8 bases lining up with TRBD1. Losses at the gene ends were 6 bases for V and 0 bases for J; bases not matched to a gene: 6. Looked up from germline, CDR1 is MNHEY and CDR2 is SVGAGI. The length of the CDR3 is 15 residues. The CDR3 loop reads CASRGGTGANYGYTF. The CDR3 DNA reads TGTGCCAGCAGGGGGGGGACAGGAGCTAACTATGGCTACACCTTC.

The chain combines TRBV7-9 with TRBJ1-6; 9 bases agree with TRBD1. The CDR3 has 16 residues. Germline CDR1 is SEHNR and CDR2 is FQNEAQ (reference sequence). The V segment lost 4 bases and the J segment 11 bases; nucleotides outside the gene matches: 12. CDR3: CASSSIPGQGVAPLHF. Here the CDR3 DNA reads TGTGCCAGCAGCTCGATCCCGGGACAGGGTGTAGCACCCCTCCACTTT.

CDR3 in amino acids: CASSDPYRQGQTDTQYF. In nucleotides, the CDR3 is TGTGCCAGCAGTGATCCCTACAGACAGGGCCAAACAGATACGCAGTATTTT. The V call is TRBV25-1, the J call TRBJ2-3, with 7 bases matching TRBD1. The trim removed 3 bases at V and 3 bases at J, leaving 12 bases unmatched. The CDR3 length is 17 residues. From germline, CDR1 is MGHDK and CDR2 SYGVNS.

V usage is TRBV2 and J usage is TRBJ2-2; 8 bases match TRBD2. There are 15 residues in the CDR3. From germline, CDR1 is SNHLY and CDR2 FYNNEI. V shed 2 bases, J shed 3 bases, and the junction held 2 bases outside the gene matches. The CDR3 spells CASSETGGDTGELFF. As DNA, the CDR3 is TGTGCCAGCAGTGAAACGGGGGGGGACACCGGGGAGCTGTTTTTT.

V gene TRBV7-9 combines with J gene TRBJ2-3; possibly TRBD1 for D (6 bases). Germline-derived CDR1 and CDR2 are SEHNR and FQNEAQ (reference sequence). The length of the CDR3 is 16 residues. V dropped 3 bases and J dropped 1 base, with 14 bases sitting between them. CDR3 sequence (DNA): TGTGCCAGCAGCTTCTACAGGGCGTGGGGCACAGATACGCAGTATTTT. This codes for CASSFYRAWGTDTQYF.

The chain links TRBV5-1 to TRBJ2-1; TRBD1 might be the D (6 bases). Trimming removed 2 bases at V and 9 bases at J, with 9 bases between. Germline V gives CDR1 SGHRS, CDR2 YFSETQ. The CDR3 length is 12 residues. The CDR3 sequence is CASSLQGTEQFF. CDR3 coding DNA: TGCGCCAGCAGCTTACAGGGTACTGAGCAGTTCTTC. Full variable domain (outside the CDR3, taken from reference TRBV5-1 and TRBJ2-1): KAGVTQTPRYLIKTRGQQVTLSCSPISGHRSVSWYQQTPGQGLQFLFEYFSETQRNKGNFPGRFSGRQFSNSRSEMNVSTLELGDSALYLCASSLQGTEQFFGPGTRLTVL.

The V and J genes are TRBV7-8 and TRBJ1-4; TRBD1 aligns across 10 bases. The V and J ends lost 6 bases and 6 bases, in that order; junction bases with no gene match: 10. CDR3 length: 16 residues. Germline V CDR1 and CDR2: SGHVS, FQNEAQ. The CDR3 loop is CASRSRRGTGDEKLFF. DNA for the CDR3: TGTGCCAGCAGGTCTCGCCGGGGGACAGGGGATGAAAAACTGTTTTTT.

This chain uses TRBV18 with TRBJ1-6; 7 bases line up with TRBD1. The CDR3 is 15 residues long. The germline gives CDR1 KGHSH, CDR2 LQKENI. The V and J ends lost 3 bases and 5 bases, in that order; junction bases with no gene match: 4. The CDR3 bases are TGTGCCAGCTCACCTGGGACAGTAGATAATTCACCCCTCCACTTT. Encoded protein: CASSPGTVDNSPLHF.

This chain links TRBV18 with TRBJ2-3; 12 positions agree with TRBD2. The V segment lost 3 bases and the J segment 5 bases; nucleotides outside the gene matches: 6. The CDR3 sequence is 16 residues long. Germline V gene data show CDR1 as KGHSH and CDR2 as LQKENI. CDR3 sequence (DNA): TGTGCCAGCTCACCCCCACTAGCGGGGGGAATAGATACGCAGTATTTT. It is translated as CASSPPLAGGIDTQYF.

The CDR3, as DNA: TGTGCCAGCAGCGTAGTGGATAGCGGGGGTTACAATGAGCAGTTCTTC. It yields the protein CASSVVDSGGYNEQFF. The chain combines TRBV9 with TRBJ2-1; TRBD2 agrees at 9 bases. The CDR3 extends over 16 amino acids. Germline trimming cut 0 bases from V and 4 bases from J; bases unmatched to any gene: 5. The germline V gene encodes CDR1 SGDLS and CDR2 YYNGEE.

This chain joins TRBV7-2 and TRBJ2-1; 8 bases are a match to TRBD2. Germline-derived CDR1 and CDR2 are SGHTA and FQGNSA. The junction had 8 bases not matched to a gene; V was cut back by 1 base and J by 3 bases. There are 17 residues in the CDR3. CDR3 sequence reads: CASSLGRIAGYYNEQFF. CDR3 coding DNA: TGTGCCAGCAGCTTAGGAAGAATAGCGGGATACTACAATGAGCAGTTCTTC.